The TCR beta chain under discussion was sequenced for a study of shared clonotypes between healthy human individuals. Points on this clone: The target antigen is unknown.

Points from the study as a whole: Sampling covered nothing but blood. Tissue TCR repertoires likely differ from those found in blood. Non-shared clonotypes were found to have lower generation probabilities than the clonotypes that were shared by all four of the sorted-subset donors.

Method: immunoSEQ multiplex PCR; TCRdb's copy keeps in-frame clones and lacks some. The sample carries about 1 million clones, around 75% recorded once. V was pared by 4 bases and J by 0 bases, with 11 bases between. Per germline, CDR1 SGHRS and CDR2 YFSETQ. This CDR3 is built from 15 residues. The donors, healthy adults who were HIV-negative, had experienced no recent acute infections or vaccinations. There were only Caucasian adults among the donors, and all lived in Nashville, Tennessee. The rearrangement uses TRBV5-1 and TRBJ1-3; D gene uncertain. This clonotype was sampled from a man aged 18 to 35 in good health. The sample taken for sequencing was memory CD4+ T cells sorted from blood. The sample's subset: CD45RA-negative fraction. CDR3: CASSPSLDSGNTIYF. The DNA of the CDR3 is TGCGCCAGCAGCCCGAGCCTAGACTCTGGAAACACCATATATTTT.